These T cell receptor beta chains were read from a single sample in a study of shared clonotypes between healthy human individuals. Clones were sequenced by immunoSEQ multiplex PCR, and TCRdb holds only the in-frame ones, with some missing. The top ten clones hold 0.4% to 0.55% of a sample with some 1.5 million clones, about 98% of them seen once. Sample: naive CD4+ T cells sorted from blood. Receptor source: a man younger than 45 in good health. CDR3s include the opening cysteine and the closing phenylalanine or tryptophan. The D gene is left open where the match is weak. Size is stated for part of the rows, as once, few or many counts, or as a class when the clone is expanded.

j_gene,v_gene,abundance,d_gene,CDR3nt,CDR3aa
TRBJ2-5,TRBV6-5,-,TRBD2,TGTGCCAGCAGTTACGGATTCCTAGCGGGAGCGGAGACCCAGTACTTC,CASSYGFLAGAETQYF
TRBJ2-6,TRBV7-3,-,-,TGTGCCAGCAGCCCTAAGAAGGGTCTACCGGCCTCTGGGGCCAACGTCCTGACTTTC,CASSPKKGLPASGANVLTF
TRBJ2-1,TRBV9,-,TRBD1,TGTGCCAGCAACAGGGGTCATGACTGGGAGATTATCGGTGAGCAGTTCTTC,CASNRGHDWEIIGEQFF
TRBJ2-3,TRBV9,-,-,TGTGCCAGCAGCGTAGGGGGGGCTAATGCAGATACGCAGTATTTT,CASSVGGANADTQYF
TRBJ1-1,TRBV7-2,once,-,TGTGCCAGCACCATAGGGGACACTGAAGCTTTCTTT,CASTIGDTEAFF
TRBJ2-2,TRBV6-1,few,TRBD2,TGTGCCAGCAGTGCTAGCGGGAGTGGAACCGGGGAGCTGTTTTTT,CASSASGSGTGELFF
TRBJ2-1,TRBV2,-,-,TGTGCCAGCCGCCGACAGCATCCCCACAATGAGCAGTTCTTC,CASRRQHPHNEQFF
TRBJ2-3,TRBV10-3,-,-,TGTGCCATCTTCAACGGCACAGATACGCAGTATTTT,CAIFNGTDTQYF
TRBJ1-5,TRBV9,-,TRBD1,TGTGCCAGCAGCGCCGGGACAGTTGATCAGCCCCAGCATTTT,CASSAGTVDQPQHF
TRBJ1-1,TRBV12-5,-,TRBD1,TGTGCTAGTGGAACTACTACCCTCGACAGGGGCAACACTGAAGCTTTCTTT,CASGTTTLDRGNTEAFF
TRBJ2-1,TRBV5-1,-,TRBD1,TGCGCCAGCAGCTTCCACAGGGGGCTCAGCAATGAGCAGTTCTTC,CASSFHRGLSNEQFF
TRBJ2-7,TRBV18,-,-,TGTGCCAGCTCACCAGGGGGTCAGGAATCCTACGAGCAGTACTTC,CASSPGGQESYEQYF
TRBJ2-3,TRBV6-5,-,-,TGTGCCAGCAGTTACCAGAATGGGGACATAGATACGCAGTATTTT,CASSYQNGDIDTQYF
TRBJ2-1,TRBV6-4,-,TRBD2,TGTGCCAGCAGTGCTAGCGGGAGGGCTTACAATGAGCAGTTCTTC,CASSASGRAYNEQFF
TRBJ1-1,TRBV27,-,-,TGTGCCAGCAGCCTAGCCCCGTCCGGGGGGAAAGCTTTCTTT,CASSLAPSGGKAFF
TRBJ2-3,TRBV21-1,-,-,TGTGCCAGCAGCAAATACAGGGCCACCGAACCCACAGATACGCAGTATTTT,CASSKYRATEPTDTQYF
TRBJ2-5,TRBV9,-,TRBD2,TGTGCCAGCAGCGGAAAGACTAGCGGGAGGGAGACCCAGTACTTC,CASSGKTSGRETQYF
TRBJ2-1,TRBV6-1,once,TRBD1,TGTGCCAGCAGTGAGGACAGGGGGTACAATGAGCAGTTCTTC,CASSEDRGYNEQFF
TRBJ1-5,TRBV19,-,-,TGTGCCAGTAGATCAAATCCATCCGGTCAGCCCCAGCATTTT,CASRSNPSGQPQHF
TRBJ2-1,TRBV9,-,-,TGTGCCAGCAGCCCAAGGGACCACAATGAGCAGTTCTTC,CASSPRDHNEQFF
TRBJ2-5,TRBV19,-,-,TGTGCCAGTAGTGTATCACAGGGACACCAAGAGACCCAGTACTTC,CASSVSQGHQETQYF
TRBJ2-5,TRBV7-2,-,-,TGTGCCAGCAGCAAGAACCGAGGGGGACGGGTGGAGACCCAGTACTTC,CASSKNRGGRVETQYF
TRBJ1-4,TRBV5-1,-,-,TGCGCCAGCAGCTTGGCGACTGGAAGTGGAGGTGAACTGTTTTTT,CASSLATGSGGELFF
TRBJ2-3,TRBV7-6,-,TRBD2,TGTGCCAGCAGCTCCGTGGTGGGGGGAGGGTCCACAGATACGCAGTATTTT,CASSSVVGGGSTDTQYF
TRBJ2-5,TRBV2,-,-,TGTGCCAGCTGTTCGGGAGCTTGGGAGACCCAGTACTTC,CASCSGAWETQYF
TRBJ2-3,TRBV7-2,-,TRBD2,TGTGCCAGCAGGGGGACAGGGTCGACTAGCGGGAGAAAGGTGGATACGCAGTATTTT,CASRGTGSTSGRKVDTQYF
TRBJ2-5,TRBV5-4,once,TRBD2,TGTGCCAGCAGCTCAGCGGGAGGCGAAGAGACCCAGTACTTC,CASSSAGGEETQYF
TRBJ2-7,TRBV2,-,-,TGTGCCAGCAGTGAAGTACGGGCAGGCGACGAGCAGTACTTC,CASSEVRAGDEQYF
TRBJ2-3,TRBV2,-,TRBD1,TGTGCCAGCAGCGCAGGGGGCTCAGGCGAGTATTTT,CASSAGGSGEYF